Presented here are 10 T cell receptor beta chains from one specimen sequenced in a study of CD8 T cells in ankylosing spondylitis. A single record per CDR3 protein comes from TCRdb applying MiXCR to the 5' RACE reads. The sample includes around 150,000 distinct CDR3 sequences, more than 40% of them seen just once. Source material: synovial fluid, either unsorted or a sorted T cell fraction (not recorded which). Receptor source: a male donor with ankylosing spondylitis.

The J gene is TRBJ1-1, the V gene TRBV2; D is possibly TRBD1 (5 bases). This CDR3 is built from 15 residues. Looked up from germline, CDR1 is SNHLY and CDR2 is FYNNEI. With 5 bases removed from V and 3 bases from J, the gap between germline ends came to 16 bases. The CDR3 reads CASSRLRGEDTEAFF. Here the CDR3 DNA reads TGTGCCAGCAGTCGACTTAGGGGTGAGGACACTGAAGCTTTCTTT.

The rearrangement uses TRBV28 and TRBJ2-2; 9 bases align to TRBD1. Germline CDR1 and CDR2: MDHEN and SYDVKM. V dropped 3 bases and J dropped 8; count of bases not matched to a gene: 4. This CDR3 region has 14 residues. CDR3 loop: CASSLGQGKGELFF. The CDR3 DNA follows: TGTGCCAGCAGTTTGGGACAGGGTAAAGGGGAGCTGTTTTTT. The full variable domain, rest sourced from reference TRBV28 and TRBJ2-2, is DVKVTQSSRYLVKRTGEKVFLECVQDMDHENMFWYRQDPGLGLRLIYFSYDVKMKEKGDIPEGYSVSREKKERFSLILESASTNQTSMYLCASSLGQGKGELFFGEGSRLTVL.

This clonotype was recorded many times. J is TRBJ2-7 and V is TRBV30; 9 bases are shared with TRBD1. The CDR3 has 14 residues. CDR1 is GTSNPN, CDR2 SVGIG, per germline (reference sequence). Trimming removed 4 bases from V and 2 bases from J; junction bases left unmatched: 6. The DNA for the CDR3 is TGTGCCTGGATGGTCGGGACAGGGCCCTACGAGCAGTACTTC. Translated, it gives CAWMVGTGPYEQYF.

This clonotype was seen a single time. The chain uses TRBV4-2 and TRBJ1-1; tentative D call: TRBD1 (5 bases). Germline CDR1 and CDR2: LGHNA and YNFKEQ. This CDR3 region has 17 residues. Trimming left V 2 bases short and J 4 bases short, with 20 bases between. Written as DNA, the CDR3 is TGTGCCAGCAGCCAACCGGGGCAGGGAGGGAGTGGCACTGAAGCTTTCTTT. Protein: CASSQPGQGGSGTEAFF.

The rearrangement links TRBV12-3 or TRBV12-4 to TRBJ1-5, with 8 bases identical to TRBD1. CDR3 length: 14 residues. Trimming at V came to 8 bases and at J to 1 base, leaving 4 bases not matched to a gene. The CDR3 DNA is TGTGCCAGCCCGACAGGGGTAAGCAATCAGCCCCAGCATTTT. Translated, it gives CASPTGVSNQPQHF.

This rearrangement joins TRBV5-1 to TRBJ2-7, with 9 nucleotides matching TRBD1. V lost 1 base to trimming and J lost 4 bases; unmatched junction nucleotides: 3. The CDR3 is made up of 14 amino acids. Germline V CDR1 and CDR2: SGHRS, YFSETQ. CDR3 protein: CASSLTGGRYEQYF. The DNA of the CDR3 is TGCGCCAGCAGCTTGACAGGGGGCCGATACGAGCAGTACTTC.

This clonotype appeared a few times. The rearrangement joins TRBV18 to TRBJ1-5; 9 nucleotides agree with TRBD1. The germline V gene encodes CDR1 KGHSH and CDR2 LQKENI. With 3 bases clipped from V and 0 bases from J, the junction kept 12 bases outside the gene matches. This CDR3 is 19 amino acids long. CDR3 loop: CASSPTSGTGLFSNQPQHF. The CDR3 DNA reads TGTGCCAGCTCACCGACGTCCGGGACAGGGTTATTTAGCAATCAGCCCCAGCATTTT.

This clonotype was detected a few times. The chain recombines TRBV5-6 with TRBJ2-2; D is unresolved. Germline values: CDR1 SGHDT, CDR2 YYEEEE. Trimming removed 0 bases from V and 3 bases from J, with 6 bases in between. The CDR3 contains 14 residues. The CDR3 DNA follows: TGTGCCAGCAGCTTGGTGTCGGACACCGGGGAGCTGTTTTTT. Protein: CASSLVSDTGELFF.

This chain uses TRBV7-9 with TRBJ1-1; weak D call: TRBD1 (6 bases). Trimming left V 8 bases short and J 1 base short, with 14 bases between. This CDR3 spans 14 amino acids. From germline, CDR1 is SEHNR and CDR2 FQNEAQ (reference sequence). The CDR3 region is CASEPSTGNTEAFF. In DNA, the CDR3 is TGTGCCAGCGAGCCCTCGACAGGGAACACTGAAGCTTTCTTT. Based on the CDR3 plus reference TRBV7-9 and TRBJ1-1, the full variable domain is DTGVSQNPRHKITKRGQNVTFRCDPISEHNRLYWYRQTLGQGPEFLTYFQNEAQLEKSRLLSDRFSAERPKGSFSTLEIQRTEQGDSAMYLCASEPSTGNTEAFFGQGTRLTVV.

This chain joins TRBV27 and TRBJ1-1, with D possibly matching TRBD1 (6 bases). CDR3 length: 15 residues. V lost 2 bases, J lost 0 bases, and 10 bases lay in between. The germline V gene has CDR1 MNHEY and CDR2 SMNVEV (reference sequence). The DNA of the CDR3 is TGTGCCAGCAGTTTACGACAGGCCATGAACACTGAAGCTTTCTTT. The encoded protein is CASSLRQAMNTEAFF.